This T cell receptor beta chain is drawn from a study of shared clonotypes between healthy human individuals. V shed 3 bases and J shed 1 base, with 10 bases lying between them. The germline gives CDR1 SGHDT, CDR2 YYEEEE. This CDR3 is built from 14 residues. The DNA input per sorted-subset replicate PCR was approximately 210 ng, corresponding to some 33,000 T cell genomes. Assay: immunoSEQ multiplex PCR; the TCRdb copy retains only in-frame clones and omits some. The sample shows some 2,000,000 clones, about 94% of them seen only once. Material: naive CD4+ T cells sorted from blood. Regarding subset: CD45RA+ positively selected. The V and J genes are TRBV5-6 and TRBJ1-1; D unclear. The sequence was obtained from a man aged 18 to 35 in good health. DNA for the CDR3: TGTGCCAGCAGCTCCGAGAACCGGAACACTGAAGCTTTCTTT. This sequence encodes CASSSENRNTEAFF.